The 3 T cell receptor beta chains in this list originate from one sample, sequenced in a study of identical twins. From the 5' RACE reads, TCRdb called clonotypes with MiXCR, one entry per CDR3 protein. The table records approximately 500,000 distinct CDR3 sequences, less than 25% of them present only once. Separately, the same data were catalogued under a study of T cells expressing NK-cell markers.

The sample taken for sequencing was CD4+ T cells sorted from blood. The receptors were sampled from a woman aged 18-35 years in good health.

The V gene is TRBV28, the J gene TRBJ2-7, with 8 bases matching TRBD2. Looked up from germline, CDR1 is MDHEN and CDR2 is SYDVKM. Trimming removed 1 base from V and 4 bases from J; junction bases left unmatched: 6. The CDR3 covers 15 residues. CDR3 DNA: TGTGCCAGCAGTTTATATCCTAGCGGGTCATACGAGCAGTACTTC. Translated, it gives CASSLYPSGSYEQYF.

This clonotype was observed a handful of times. This sequence joins TRBV5-1 and TRBJ2-1; D is possibly TRBD2 (5 bases). V dropped 4 bases and J dropped 9 bases, with 14 bases sitting between them. This CDR3 has 13 residues. Germline loops: CDR1 SGHRS, CDR2 YFSETQ. The chain's CDR3 is CASSPDPGSEQFF. The CDR3 bases are TGCGCCAGCAGCCCGGACCCTGGGAGTGAGCAGTTCTTC.

This chain joins TRBV7-3 and TRBJ1-5; D not resolved. Trimming pared 3 bases from V and 1 base from J, leaving 10 bases between. The CDR3 is 15 amino acids. The V gene's germline CDR1 is SGHTA and CDR2 FQGTGA. CDR3 protein: CASSFGLRSNQPQHF. The CDR3 DNA reads as TGTGCCAGCAGCTTCGGGCTGCGGAGCAATCAGCCCCAGCATTTT.